This TCR beta chain was documented in a study of spatial heterogeneity in lung cancer (dated by TCRdb to the late 2010s). Some background on the complete study: The donors were more than 65 patients from the lung TRACERx cohort who had early-stage, untreated non-small cell lung cancer. In non-small cell lung cancer, the study quantitatively compared TCR alpha and beta repertoires across several tumor regions, matched nontumor lung, and blood. Follow-up PBMC samples were sequenced whenever the samples were available, and the median time to follow-up was about 2 years after resection. The study linked features of the TCR repertoire to counts of nonsynonymous mutations, which were determined by whole-exome sequencing of tumor tissue. In the raw uncorrected reads, each unique combination of TCR and UMI appeared on average more than ten times. More beta-chain than alpha-chain transcripts were consistently detected, likely reflecting higher beta-chain transcript abundance. Both alpha and beta chains were TCR-sequenced in samples taken at surgery, namely 220 tumor regions, approximately 63 matched nontumor lung samples and approximately 58 PBMC samples. The study at large found these results: Only around 15 patients were included in the comparisons of baseline and follow-up blood repertoires. Confirming at a functional level the hypothesis that regional TCRs recognize regional mutations was considered to require additional single-cell paired TCR alpha and beta sequencing. Ubiquitous expanded tumor TCRs showed up in blood more often at tumor resection than at routine follow-up.

For this clonotype: The antigen this receptor binds is unknown. Within one base of it there is no much larger clone, and no base qualities were kept.

The germline ends are 10 bases apart after V is trimmed by 2 bases and J by 3 bases. The CDR3 runs 15 amino acids, cysteine and phenylalanine included. Just CDR3 DNA is preserved here, 45 bases in frame from base 1. Taken from the germline V gene, the CDR1 and CDR2 loops are KGHSH and LQKENI. The library was obtained by 5' RACE. Instrument on record: NextSeq 500. The TCR library protocol attached a unique molecular identifier to each TCR cDNA molecule to allow correction of PCR and sequencing errors. As for the authors' bioinformatics: TCR identification, UMI-based error correction and CDR3 extraction were performed with Decombinator tools. Expanded TCRs were defined as those above a frequency of 2 per 1,000, corresponding to the top 1% of the tumor frequency distribution. Renyi diversity was calculated using the R vegan package after each repertoire was subsampled 100 times to 5,000 TCRs. CDR3 similarity networks were built from amino acid triplet string-kernel similarity, with CDR3s being connected when pairwise similarity was above 0.82. TCRdb applied fastp at Q25 and MiXCR to the public reads, then kept only in-frame beta chains. Each CDR3 protein gets just one entry, which takes the most common genes and DNA from the rows behind it. The V and J calls were not made by the authors but by TCRdb's processing. Within this sample are roughly 120,000 distinct CDR3 sequences, with roughly an eighth of them counted one time only. The leading ten clones occupy roughly 17% of the sample.

What the time point label conveys for this sample: blood at routine non-recurrence follow-up after resection. TCR sequencing used whole RNA extracted from tumor and nontumor lung tissue, or from cryopreserved PBMC samples, without cell sorting. A patient was chosen for TCR sequencing only when enough RNA was available from at least two tumor regions. The chain links TRBV18 with TRBJ2-2, and possibly TRBD2, on 6 matching bases. This TCR was sampled from a male donor with early-stage non-small cell lung cancer. The source material was PBMCs, sampled at follow-up. The CDR3 reads CASSPSWGDTGELFF. In nucleotides, the sequence is TGTGCCAGCTCACCAAGTTGGGGGGACACCGGGGAGCTGTTTTTT.